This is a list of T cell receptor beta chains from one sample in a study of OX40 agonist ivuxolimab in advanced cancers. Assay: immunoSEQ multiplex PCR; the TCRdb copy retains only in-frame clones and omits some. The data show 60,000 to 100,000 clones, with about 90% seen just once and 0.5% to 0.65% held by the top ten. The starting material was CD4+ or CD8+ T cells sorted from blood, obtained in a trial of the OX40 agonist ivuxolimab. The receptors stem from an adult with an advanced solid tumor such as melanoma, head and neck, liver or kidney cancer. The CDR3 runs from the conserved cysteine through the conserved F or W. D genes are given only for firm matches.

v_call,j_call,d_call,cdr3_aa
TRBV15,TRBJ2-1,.,CATSRGLTKYNEQFF
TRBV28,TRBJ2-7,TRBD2,CASTLTGTIDYEQYF
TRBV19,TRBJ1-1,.,CASLTAMNTEAFF
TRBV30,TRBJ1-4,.,CAWSKRGQGAYEKLFF
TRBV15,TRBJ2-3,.,CATSATSGIVDTQYF
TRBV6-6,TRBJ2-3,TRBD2,CASSYPSGNTDTQYF
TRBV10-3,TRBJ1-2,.,CAISEREGSDGYTF
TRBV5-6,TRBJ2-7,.,CASSTLFRTPVEDEQYF
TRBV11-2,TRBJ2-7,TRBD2,CASRKPGLGTYEQYF
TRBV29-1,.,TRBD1,CSVELRTGGPYEQYF
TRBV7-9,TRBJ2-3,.,CASNLHGGADTQYF
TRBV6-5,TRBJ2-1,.,CASSRRNEQFF
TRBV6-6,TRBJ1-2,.,CASSYDGANYGYTF
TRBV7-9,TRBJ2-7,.,CASSRPPYEQYF
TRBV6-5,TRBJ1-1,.,CASSYREFTEAFF
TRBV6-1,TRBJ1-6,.,CASSPGRTNSPLHF
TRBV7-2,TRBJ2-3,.,CASSLVFHDTQYF
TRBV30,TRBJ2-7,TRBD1,CAWNRQGASLGQYF
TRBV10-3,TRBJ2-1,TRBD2,CATGMGREGNEQFF
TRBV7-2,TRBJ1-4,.,CASSLGARGSSEKLFF
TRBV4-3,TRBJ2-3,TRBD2,CASSHGPPLAGTDTQYF
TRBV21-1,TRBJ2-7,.,CASNRTSDGYEQYF
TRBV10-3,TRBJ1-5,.,CAISPGQLDSYSNQPQHF
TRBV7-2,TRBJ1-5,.,CASSLVWLQANQPQHF
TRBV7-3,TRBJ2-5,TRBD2,CASSRHGGLEETQYF
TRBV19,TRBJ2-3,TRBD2,CASSIGGDYQTDTQYF
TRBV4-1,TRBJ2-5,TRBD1,CASSLMWGPGQGSETQYF
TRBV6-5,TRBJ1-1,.,CASSYSSENTEAFF
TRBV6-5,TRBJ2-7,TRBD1,CASSPTGQPYEQYF
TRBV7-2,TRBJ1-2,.,CASTPPGHYYGYTF
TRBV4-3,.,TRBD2,CASSQDAVRLAGGHEQYF
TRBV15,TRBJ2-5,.,CATSRDRGGRTQYF
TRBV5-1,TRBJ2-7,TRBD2,CASSLTSGTPSEQYF
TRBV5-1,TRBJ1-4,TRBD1,CASSLAGTGGDEKLFF
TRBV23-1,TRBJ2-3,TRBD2,CASSHSGTSGSSTDTQYF
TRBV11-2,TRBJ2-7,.,CASSSYEQYF
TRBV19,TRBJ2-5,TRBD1,CASSETGTETQYF
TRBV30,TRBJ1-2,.,CAWSVGQVVYYGYTF
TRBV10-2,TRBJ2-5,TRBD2,CASRTAGGQETQYF
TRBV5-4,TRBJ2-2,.,CASSLDPNTGELFF
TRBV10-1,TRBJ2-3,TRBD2,CASSAGTSGSTDTQYF
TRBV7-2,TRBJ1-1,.,CASSLGVNIPEAFF
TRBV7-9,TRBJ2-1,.,CASGSGPSTYNEQFF